This T cell receptor beta chain emerged from a study of breast tumors, draining lymph nodes, adjacent tissues. Findings and caveats of the study: That most tumor T cells come from lymph nodes remained unproven. Compared with lymph nodes, tumors were less diverse; compared with nontumor tissue, more. The data were judged consistent with most tumor T cells coming from lymph node and expanding in tumor.

The lymph nodes were axillary draining lymph nodes from breast cancer patients. Notes on this clonotype: The antigen is not known. An end of the junction differs from the germline gene, which may be a read error.

CDR1 and CDR2 (germline): SGHTA, FQGNSA. The CDR3 runs 15 residues. TCRdb itself ran the multiplex PCR reads through MiXCR, one entry per CDR3 protein. The table shows tens of thousands of distinct CDR3 sequences, with about 27% occurring only once. This sequence joins TRBV7-2 and TRBJ1-2; 10 bases are shared with TRBD1. The sequenced sample was axillary lymph node tissue. The sequence was obtained from a female donor with breast cancer. Some clones in this sample may be carry-over from other donors' samples. DNA for the CDR3: TGTGCCAGCAGACCATGGGGACAGGGGTGCTATGGCTGCACCTTC. It yields the protein CASRPWGQGCYGCTF.